A selection of T cell receptor beta chains follows, all from one sample in a study of T cell responses to AZD1222 COVID-19 vaccine. Measured with immunoSEQ multiplex PCR; TCRdb has only the in-frame clones, and not every one. In the table there are over 150,000 clones, more than 75% of which are singletons. The sample here was peripheral blood, taken on day 0 of AZD1222 vaccination. The receptor set was obtained from an adult in good health. The CDR3 runs from the conserved cysteine through the conserved F or W. The D gene is left open where the match is weak. Only some rows state a clone size, as once, few, many or a class for expanded clones.

>TRBV6-5|TRBJ2-1|NA|NA
TGTGCCAGCAGTTTGGGACCCTACAATGAGCAGTTCTTC
CASSLGPYNEQFF
>TRBV25-1|TRBJ1-1|NA|NA
TGTGCCAGCAGTGATTGGGGGCTTACTGAAGCTTTCTTT
CASSDWGLTEAFF
>TRBV5-1|TRBJ1-1|NA|TRBD1
TGCGCCAGCAGGCATGGACAGGGCGCGGTGAACACTGAAGCTTTCTTT
CASRHGQGAVNTEAFF
>TRBV12-3/TRBV12-4|TRBJ1-2|NA|NA
TGTGCCAGCACTCCATTGCGGGGAGGAGGCTACACCTTC
CASTPLRGGGYTF
>TRBV6-5|TRBJ2-2|NA|NA
TGTGCCAGCAGCGCACTGGTTGGGTCCGGGGAGCTGTTTTTT
CASSALVGSGELFF
>TRBV7-9|TRBJ1-1|once|NA
TGTGCCAGCAGCTCTCCAGCACAGGGTCGTACTGAAGCTTTCTTT
CASSSPAQGRTEAFF
>TRBV1|TRBJ1-1|NA|NA
TGCACCAGCAGCCAAAGGACAGGGAGGGACACTGAAGCTTTCTTT
CTSSQRTGRDTEAFF
>TRBV30|TRBJ2-3|NA|NA
TGTGCCTGGTCGTCGGGGGATACGCAGTATTTT
CAWSSGDTQYF
>TRBV5-1|TRBJ1-2|once|NA
TGCGCCAGCAGCAGGGGACGGGAAGGGGCGTATGGCTACACCTTC
CASSRGREGAYGYTF
>TRBV28|TRBJ1-4|NA|NA
TGTGCCAGCAGTTTAGCACAGGGTGCGCTTCCGTCTAATGAAAAACTGTTTTTT
CASSLAQGALPSNEKLFF
>TRBV12-3/TRBV12-4|TRBJ1-2|NA|TRBD1
TGTGCCAGCAGGGGGACAGGCTACTATGGCTACACCTTC
CASRGTGYYGYTF
>TRBV19|TRBJ1-2|NA|NA
TGTGCCAGTAGTATATATCCGGATGGCTACACCTTC
CASSIYPDGYTF
>TRBV24-1|TRBJ1-2|NA|TRBD1
TGTGCCACCAGTGATCCGAACAAAGGGACAGACTATGGCTACACCTTC
CATSDPNKGTDYGYTF
>TRBV19|TRBJ2-5|NA|NA
TGTGCCAGTAGTATAGATCGCTTAGGACAGGGAGGGGAGACCCAGTACTTC
CASSIDRLGQGGETQYF
>TRBV7-2|TRBJ2-1|NA|NA
TGTGCCAGCAGCTTATATGGTGAGCAGTTCTTC
CASSLYGEQFF
>TRBV5-1|TRBJ2-7|NA|TRBD1
TGCGCCAGCAGCTCTTACACTCTACGACAGGGGGCTTGGGAGCAGTACTTC
CASSSYTLRQGAWEQYF
>TRBV19|TRBJ2-7|NA|TRBD1
TGTGCCAGTAGTCCCCGGACAGGGTACCTCTACGAGCAGTACTTC
CASSPRTGYLYEQYF
>TRBV7-9|TRBJ2-7|once|NA
TGTGCCAGCAGCTTAGAGGGGGGAGGTACCTACGAGCAGTACTTC
CASSLEGGGTYEQYF
>TRBV20-1|TRBJ2-5|NA|TRBD2
TGCAGTGCTAGTTGGTGGGGCGGGAGCGGTGAGACCCAGTACTTC
CSASWWGGSGETQYF
>TRBV5-5|TRBJ1-5|NA|NA
TGTGCCAGCAGCTTGTACGACGGGAATCAGCCCCAGCATTTT
CASSLYDGNQPQHF
>TRBV19|TRBJ1-1|NA|NA
TGTGCCAGTAGTGTCGGCCGATCGAACACTGAAGCTTTCTTT
CASSVGRSNTEAFF
>TRBV18|TRBJ1-4|NA|TRBD1
TGTGCCAGCTCTAGCCTGACAGGGGAGTACGAAAAACTGTTTTTT
CASSSLTGEYEKLFF
>TRBV19|TRBJ2-3|NA|NA
TGTGCCAGTAGTATCCTTGGCCAGGGACGGACAGATACGCAGTATTTT
CASSILGQGRTDTQYF
>TRBV28|TRBJ2-2|NA|NA
TGTGCCAGCATCCTAACGCCGGCTACCGTTAGGGGGGAGCTGTTTTTT
CASILTPATVRGELFF
>TRBV9|TRBJ2-2|NA|NA
TGTGCCTCCTCGAGGGCTCTCGCGAACACCGGGGAGCTGTTTTTT
CASSRALANTGELFF
>TRBV30|TRBJ1-2|NA|TRBD1
TGTGCCTGGAGGGATTGGGGAACAGGGGACGGCTATGGCTACACCTTC
CAWRDWGTGDGYGYTF
>TRBV7-2|TRBJ1-2|NA|NA
TGTGCCAGCAGCCGCGTACAGTATGGCTACACCTTC
CASSRVQYGYTF
>TRBV19|TRBJ2-7|NA|TRBD1
TGTGCCAGTAGTAGGGACAGGCACTCCTACGAGCAGTACTTC
CASSRDRHSYEQYF
>TRBV24-1|TRBJ1-2|NA|NA
TGTGCCACCAGTGATTTTGGGGGTGACTACACCTTC
CATSDFGGDYTF
>TRBV4-3|TRBJ1-6|NA|NA
TGCGCCAGCAGCCAAGGCCGAAAAGGGGGTATGAAGTATAATTCACCCCTCCACTTT
CASSQGRKGGMKYNSPLHF
>TRBV6-6|TRBJ1-6|NA|TRBD1
TGTGCCAGCAGTCCCAGACAGGGGGATAATTCACCCCTCCACTTT
CASSPRQGDNSPLHF
>TRBV11-3|TRBJ2-3|once|TRBD2
TGTGCCAGCAGCTTCAGCGGGAGGGAAGATACGCAGTATTTT
CASSFSGREDTQYF
>TRBV6-5|TRBJ1-2|once|NA
TGTGCCAGCAGTATAGACGGACAGTTCTATGGCTACACCTTC
CASSIDGQFYGYTF
>TRBV21-1|TRBJ1-1|NA|NA
TGTGCCAGACAGCAGCAGCGGACAGGGGCTTTTGAAGGGAACACTGAAGCTTTCTTT
CARQQQRTGAFEGNTEAFF
>TRBV3-1/TRBV3-2|TRBJ1-2|NA|TRBD1
TGTGCCAGCAGCCAACCCATCGACAGGGGGCTGGATGGCTACACCTTC
CASSQPIDRGLDGYTF
>TRBV12-3/TRBV12-4|TRBJ2-1|NA|NA
TGTGCCAGCAGTTTAAATTCGGTGCAGTTCTTC
CASSLNSVQFF